This T cell receptor (beta chain) originates from a study of Graves' ophthalmopathy and Graves' hyperthyroidism. Study-level information: If no ophthalmopathy appeared within 18 months of follow-up, hyperthyroidism was termed stable. Overall study findings and caveats: Clonotypes were expanded in thyroid at above 0.001 frequency, and most also appeared in blood.

This clonotype was seen a few times. Its target is unknown. Germline-derived CDR1 and CDR2 are LNHDA and SQIVND (reference sequence). The V end was cut by 7 bases, the J end by 4 bases, with 10 bases between. The CDR3 totals 12 residues. Amplification from RNA transcripts yielded the TCR beta CDR3 regions. First-round RT-PCR relied on HTBI primers, and a second-round multiplex PCR came next. TCRdb reprocessed the multiplex PCR reads via MiXCR and lists one record per CDR3 protein. The sample lists roughly 1.1 million distinct CDR3 sequences; approximately 35% were seen once. The sequence derives from an adult man with Graves' hyperthyroidism. The sample taken for sequencing was peripheral blood or thyroid tissue (not recorded which). V is TRBV19 and J is TRBJ1-1; D is uncertain. The CDR3 coding sequence is TGTGCCAGTACCGAAGAGAGCACTGAAGCTTTCTTT. This encodes CASTEESTEAFF.